Shown below are 18 T cell receptor beta chains from a single sample sequenced in a study of blood T cell repertoires in COVID-19 (dated by TCRdb to 2020 to 2022). Libraries were constructed by the immunoSEQ multiplex PCR assay. TCRdb took over this immuneACCESS table, retaining in-frame rearrangements with V and J assigned. Such tables are incomplete; in checked studies, under half of the missing clones stem from an unresolved V gene, and the remainder is unexplained. Counted in this sample were roughly 43,000 clones; 80% to 90% of them appeared once. The ten most abundant clones make up just over 15% of the sample. Specimen: peripheral blood. The receptors were gathered from a man in his 60s with active COVID-19.

As DNA, the CDR3 is TGTGCCAGCAGCTTACTAGCGGGCTCCTACAATGAGCAGTTCTTC. It specifies CASSLLAGSYNEQFF. This chain connects TRBV11-3 to TRBJ2-1, with 8 bases that match TRBD2. CDR1 is SGHNT and CDR2 is YENEEA in the germline V gene. The V and J ends lost 2 bases and 0 bases, in that order; junction bases with no gene match: 0. The CDR3 loop spans 15 amino acids.

The J gene is TRBJ1-3, the V gene TRBV15; 7 bases line up with TRBD1. J gave up 1 base and V 0 bases, and 6 bases lay outside the gene matches. The CDR3 covers 17 residues. Germline CDR1 and CDR2: LNHNV and YYDKDF (reference sequence). The DNA for the CDR3 is TGTGCCACCAGCAGAGATCCAGGGGGAGTATCTGGAAACACCATATATTTT. Its protein is CATSRDPGGVSGNTIYF.

This chain uses TRBV12-3 or TRBV12-4 with TRBJ1-1; no reliable D call. V was pared by 8 bases and J by 4 bases, with 11 bases between. The CDR3 spans 12 residues. As DNA, the CDR3 is TGTGCCAGCTCCGCGGCTGTCACTGAAGCTTTCTTT. This gives the protein CASSAAVTEAFF.

The rearrangement joins TRBV10-3 to TRBJ2-3; TRBD2 aligns across 13 bases. The J segment lost 2 bases and the V segment lost 4 bases, leaving 9 bases of the junction unmatched. Germline assignment: CDR1 ENHRY and CDR2 SYGVKD. The CDR3 consists of 18 residues. The CDR3 sequence: CAISGRTSGGLSTDTQYF. The CDR3 DNA reads TGTGCCATCAGTGGAAGGACTAGCGGGGGCCTCTCCACAGATACGCAGTATTTT.

V is TRBV6-5 and J is TRBJ2-7, with 9 bases that match TRBD1. Germline assignment: CDR1 MNHEY and CDR2 SVGAGI. The trim removed 6 bases at V and 6 bases at J, leaving 9 bases unmatched. The CDR3 length is 14 residues. The CDR3 protein is CASRTPGQGGEQYF. In nucleotides, the CDR3 is TGTGCCAGCAGGACCCCGGGACAGGGCGGCGAGCAGTACTTC.

This chain joins TRBV2 and TRBJ1-2; 10 bases map to TRBD1. CDR1 is SNHLY, CDR2 FYNNEI, per germline. The CDR3 has 16 amino acids. V shed 4 bases and J 6 bases; nucleotides not matched to a gene: 11. The DNA of the CDR3 is TGTGCCAGCAGTGTACCGGGACAGGGGTCGGTCGATGGCTACACCTTC. It specifies CASSVPGQGSVDGYTF.

The V call is TRBV2, the J call TRBJ2-7, with 9 bases that match TRBD1. Looked up from germline, CDR1 is SNHLY and CDR2 is FYNNEI. V gave up 8 bases and J gave up 4 bases; unmatched junction bases: 3. The CDR3 length is 12 residues. CDR3 bases: TGTGCCAGCCGGGACAGGGCGTACGAGCAGTACTTC. Protein product: CASRDRAYEQYF.

The chain employs TRBV5-1 and TRBJ2-1, with TRBD1 matching 7 bases. This CDR3 has 15 amino acids. V was pared by 4 bases and J by 7 bases, with 11 bases of the junction left unmatched. Looked up from germline, CDR1 is SGHRS and CDR2 is YFSETQ. CDR3 region: CASSPSSADRNEQFF. CDR3 DNA sequence: TGCGCCAGCAGCCCAAGCTCAGCGGACAGGAATGAGCAGTTCTTC.

The CDR3 loop reads CASSHDRKGNYGYTF. The CDR3 bases are TGTGCCAGCAGCCACGACAGGAAGGGTAACTATGGCTACACCTTC. V usage is TRBV14 and J usage is TRBJ1-2, with D perhaps matching TRBD1 (6 bases). V dropped 3 bases and J dropped 1 base, with 12 bases sitting between them. Germline CDR1 and CDR2: SGHDN and FVKESK. There are 15 residues in the CDR3.

This clone was found once. This chain links TRBV30 with TRBJ2-5; 7 bases match TRBD1. Trimming removed 2 bases from V and 6 bases from J; junction bases left unmatched: 21. The CDR3 consists of 18 residues. The germline V gene encodes CDR1 GTSNPN and CDR2 SVGIG (reference sequence). The CDR3 here is CAWSSDREASSLLKTQYF. CDR3 nucleotides: TGTGCCTGGAGTTCAGACAGGGAAGCCTCGTCCCTTCTTAAGACCCAGTACTTC.

This clone was counted a single time. This chain uses TRBV28 with TRBJ1-4, with D uncertain. With 7 bases removed from V and 8 bases from J, the gap between germline ends came to 14 bases. This CDR3 is 13 amino acids long. CDR1 and CDR2 (germline): MDHEN, SYDVKM. Here the CDR3 reads CASKLGQDEKLFF. The CDR3 DNA reads TGTGCCAGCAAACTAGGGCAGGACGAAAAACTGTTTTTT.

The chain uses TRBV5-4 and TRBJ2-2; D uncertain. Trimming cost V 4 bases and J 8 bases, with 12 bases left between them. Germline-derived CDR1 and CDR2 are SGHNT and YYREEE (reference sequence). CDR3 length: 13 amino acids. DNA for the CDR3: TGTGCCAGCAGCCTGACACCGAGTGGGGAGCTGTTTTTT. Translation: CASSLTPSGELFF.

This chain joins TRBV10-3 and TRBJ2-5, with 12 bases lining up with TRBD2. The CDR3 runs 16 residues. Trimming took 3 bases from V and 5 from J; bases not matched to a gene: 7. From germline, CDR1 is ENHRY and CDR2 SYGVKD. The CDR3 region has the DNA TGTGCCATCAGTGATCTAGGGCTAGCGGGAGGGGAGACCCAGTACTTC. Its protein product is CAISDLGLAGGETQYF.

The J gene is TRBJ2-7, the V gene TRBV11-2; 7 nucleotides align to TRBD1. The trim removed 5 bases at V and 0 bases at J, leaving 1 base unmatched. This CDR3 has 13 amino acids. CDR1 is SGHAT, CDR2 FQNNGV, per germline. In DNA, the CDR3 is TGTGCCAGCAGCCGACAGGGCTCCTACGAGCAGTACTTC. This encodes CASSRQGSYEQYF.

CDR3 DNA: TGTGCCAGCAGCCCACGGGCGGGGGGGCTCTTCGCAGATACGCAGTATTTT. Translation: CASSPRAGGLFADTQYF. V usage is TRBV28 and J usage is TRBJ2-3, with TRBD2 matching 9 bases. The V and J ends lost 6 bases and 4 bases, in that order; junction bases with no gene match: 14. The CDR3 contains 17 residues. Germline CDR1 reads MDHEN; CDR2 reads SYDVKM.

The V and J genes are TRBV28 and TRBJ1-5; TRBD1 agrees at 8 bases. Germline CDR1 and CDR2: MDHEN and SYDVKM. The junction had 7 bases not matched to a gene; V was cut back by 2 bases and J by 1 base. The CDR3 runs 17 residues. CDR3 region: CASSLRTGFESNQPQHF. The CDR3 DNA reads TGTGCCAGCAGTTTAAGGACAGGGTTTGAAAGCAATCAGCCCCAGCATTTT.

The chain joins TRBV28 to TRBJ2-5; TRBD2 agrees at 15 bases. V was pared by 2 bases and J by 5 bases, with 3 bases of the junction left unmatched. The germline gives CDR1 MDHEN, CDR2 SYDVKM. The CDR3 is 16 residues long. The CDR3 region is CASSLGLAGGRETQYF. The CDR3 DNA is TGTGCCAGCAGTTTAGGACTAGCGGGGGGGCGGGAGACCCAGTACTTC.

This chain joins TRBV19 and TRBJ2-1; 8 bases are a match to TRBD2. The CDR3 sequence is 16 residues long. V lost 1 base to trimming and J lost 7 bases; unmatched junction nucleotides: 9. Germline V lookup: CDR1 LNHDA, CDR2 SQIVND (reference sequence). CDR3 protein: CASSIVGGAVPNEQFF. CDR3 sequence (DNA): TGTGCCAGTAGTATAGTCGGGGGGGCGGTTCCGAATGAGCAGTTCTTC.